This T cell receptor beta chain appears in the sequencing data of a study of blood T cell repertoires in COVID-19. Germline CDR1 is SGDLS and CDR2 is YYNGEE. The CDR3 has 15 amino acids. Deletions cut 4 bases from V and 1 base from J, with 11 bases between. Sequencing was performed with immunoSEQ multiplex PCR; in TCRdb, only in-frame clones are kept and a portion is missing. The profile covers about 110,000 clones, with roughly 79% appearing a single time and 8.5% to 9.5% taken by the ten largest. Sequencing was done on a sample of peripheral blood. The source of this sequence is a woman between 65 and 79 years old with acute or convalescent COVID-19. V is TRBV9 and J is TRBJ2-2; no clear D gene. The CDR3 sequence: CASSPRLQNTGELFF. CDR3 in DNA: TGTGCCAGCAGCCCTAGGCTGCAGAACACCGGGGAGCTGTTTTTT.